These 22 T cell receptor beta chains were sequenced from one sample in a study of human T cells and chemical hapten exposure. Time point meaning: patch test 1, 2 weeks after DPC sensitization. Treatment indicated: therapeutic diphenylcyclopropenone sensitization with weekly scalp DPC. MiXCR was run by TCRdb on the RACE reads, yielding one entry per CDR3 protein. The sample holds around 110,000 distinct CDR3 sequences, 12% seen once. This specimen consisted of whole blood, obtained in connection with sensitization to the hapten diphenylcyclopropenone (DPC). These receptors all come from a woman in her forties or fifties with alopecia areata. Some clones in this sample may be carry-over from other donors' samples.

This clonotype has at least ten counts. The chain carries TRBV5-6 and TRBJ2-7; D is possibly TRBD1 (5 bases). The CDR3 consists of 13 residues. Trimming shortened V by 5 bases and J by 6 bases, and 15 bases separated the two germline ends. Germline assignment: CDR1 SGHDT and CDR2 YYEEEE. The CDR3 bases are TGTGCCAGCAGGGGCCAGGGAACCGGCGAGCAGTACTTC. Translated: CASRGQGTGEQYF.

This clonotype was detected many times. The chain couples TRBV6-6 to TRBJ2-1; weak D call: TRBD2 (5 bases). The V gene lost 0 bases and the J gene lost 10 bases, with 16 bases spanning the gap. CDR1 MNHNY and CDR2 SVGAGI come from the germline V gene (reference sequence). The CDR3 has 15 residues. For the CDR3, the DNA is TGTGCCAGCAGTTACTCGACCCTTGTGGGAGCGGAGCAGTTCTTC. Translated, it gives CASSYSTLVGAEQFF.

The chain uses TRBV29-1 and TRBJ1-3; D gene uncertain. The CDR3 sequence is 11 residues long. From germline, CDR1 is SQVTM and CDR2 ANQGSEA. V lost 5 bases and J lost 2, with 4 bases in between. The CDR3 DNA follows: TGCAGCGTTACAACTGGAAACACCATATATTTT. It translates to CSVTTGNTIYF.

The V call is TRBV6-2 or TRBV6-3, the J call TRBJ2-5, with a tentative D call TRBD2 (5 bases). V gave up 5 bases and J gave up 3 bases, with 10 bases separating them. Germline CDR1 is MNHEY and CDR2 is SVGEGT. The CDR3 extends over 13 amino acids. DNA for the CDR3: TGTGCCAGCAGTCCGGGGATTAAAGAGACCCAGTACTTC. It encodes CASSPGIKETQYF.

V gene TRBV6-1 combines with J gene TRBJ2-1; the D gene is possibly TRBD2 (6 bases). The length of the CDR3 is 21 residues. V dropped 4 bases and J dropped 0 bases, with 28 bases sitting between them. CDR1 is MNHNS, CDR2 SASEGT, per germline. The CDR3 bases are TGTGCCAGCAGTGCTCAATCCTTCTCGGGCGGCGGGGATAGCTCCTACAATGAGCAGTTCTTC. Translated: CASSAQSFSGGGDSSYNEQFF.

This clonotype was picked up many times. The V and J genes are TRBV7-6 and TRBJ1-1; D unresolved. The V gene lost 2 bases and the J gene lost 1 base, with 8 bases spanning the gap. CDR3 length: 14 residues. The germline CDR1 and CDR2 sequences are SGHVS and FNYEAQ. The CDR3 region is CASSLRAGNTEAFF. Written as DNA, the CDR3 is TGTGCCAGCAGCTTACGGGCCGGGAACACTGAAGCTTTCTTT.

J is TRBJ1-4 and V is TRBV7-9; unclear D gene. Per germline, CDR1 SEHNR and CDR2 FQNEAQ (reference sequence). V shed 2 bases and J shed 4 bases, with 8 bases lying between them. The CDR3 length is 14 residues. The CDR3 spells CASSLTDLNEKLFF. CDR3 DNA: TGTGCCAGCAGCTTAACGGACCTTAATGAAAAACTGTTTTTT.

This clonotype was detected a few times. This rearrangement joins TRBV7-6 to TRBJ2-1; D uncertain. The CDR3 is 14 amino acids. Trimming pared 1 base from V and 4 bases from J, leaving 8 bases between. Looked up from germline, CDR1 is SGHVS and CDR2 is FNYEAQ. In DNA form, the CDR3 reads TGTGCCAGCAGCTTAGTGGTATCTTACAATGAGCAGTTCTTC. It codes for CASSLVVSYNEQFF. The whole variable domain, filled in from reference TRBV7-6 and TRBJ2-1, reads GAGVSQSPRYKVTKRGQDVALRCDPISGHVSLYWYRQALGQGPEFLTYFNYEAQQDKSGLPNDRFSAERPEGSISTLTIQRTEQRDSAMYRCASSLVVSYNEQFFGPGTRLTVL.

This clonotype showed up many times. The genes are TRBV18 and TRBJ2-6, with D hard to call. The CDR3 contains 15 residues. Germline V lookup: CDR1 KGHSH, CDR2 LQKENI. Trimming took 1 base from V and 2 from J, leaving 6 bases between them. CDR3 protein: CASSPQGTGANVLTF. The CDR3 DNA follows: TGTGCCAGCTCACCACAAGGTACTGGGGCCAACGTCCTGACTTTC. The entire variable domain, with the rest obtained from reference TRBV18 and TRBJ2-6, is as follows: NAGVMQNPRHLVRRRGQEARLRCSPMKGHSHVYWYRQLPEEGLKFMVYLQKENIIDESGMPKERFSAEFPKEGPSILRIQQVVRGDSAAYFCASSPQGTGANVLTFGAGSRLTVL.

In this sample, this clonotype turned up many times. The chain joins TRBV12-3 or TRBV12-4 to TRBJ2-3; 11 nucleotides match TRBD2. This CDR3 region has 17 residues. Losses at the gene ends were 6 bases for V and 2 bases for J; bases not matched to a gene: 10. The DNA for the CDR3 is TGTGCCAGCAGCTTCGGGGGACTAGCGGCTTTCACAGATACGCAGTATTTT. It translates to CASSFGGLAAFTDTQYF.

In its sample, this clonotype was seen many times. This sequence joins TRBV6-2 or TRBV6-3 and TRBJ1-1; 11 bases are a match to TRBD1. Germline V gene data show CDR1 as MNHEY and CDR2 as SVGEGT. This CDR3 spans 13 amino acids. V was clipped by 7 bases and J by 5 bases; unmatched bases: 3. The CDR3, as DNA: TGTGCCAGCACCGGGACAGGGGGGACTGAAGCTTTCTTT. It codes for CASTGTGGTEAFF.

The chain couples TRBV29-1 to TRBJ2-1, with D possibly matching TRBD1 (5 bases). This CDR3 has 12 residues. Between the trimmed V and J ends, which lost 6 bases and 7 bases, there was a span of 13 bases. From germline, CDR1 is SQVTM and CDR2 ANQGSEA. CDR3 loop: CSVYSRGNEQFF. The CDR3 region has the DNA TGCAGCGTGTACTCTAGGGGTAATGAGCAGTTCTTC.

The chain links TRBV28 to TRBJ2-2; D gene uncertain. In germline, CDR1 is MDHEN, CDR2 SYDVKM. The CDR3 is made up of 14 amino acids. Trimming pared 2 bases from V and 6 bases from J, leaving 10 bases between. DNA for the CDR3: TGTGCCAGCAGTTTAATCCCTCCTGCCGGGGAGCTGTTTTTT. Encoded protein: CASSLIPPAGELFF.

The table lists this clonotype with many counts. This chain uses TRBV29-1 with TRBJ2-2; 12 bases are a match to TRBD2. CDR1 is SQVTM and CDR2 is ANQGSEA in the germline V gene. The CDR3 covers 15 residues. The ends lost 5 bases at V and 5 bases at J; junction bases unmatched: 6. For the CDR3, the DNA is TGCAGCGTTACTCACCTAGCGGGAGGGACCGGGGAGCTGTTTTTT. Translation: CSVTHLAGGTGELFF.

This clonotype was detected ten times or more. J is TRBJ2-1 and V is TRBV18; no reliable D call. V lost 1 base and J 0 bases, leaving 10 bases between the germline ends. This CDR3 is built from 16 residues. The germline V gene has CDR1 KGHSH and CDR2 LQKENI. CDR3 in DNA: TGTGCCAGCTCACCACGAGGTCTGAGCTCCTACAATGAGCAGTTCTTC. Residues: CASSPRGLSSYNEQFF. Based on the CDR3 plus reference TRBV18 and TRBJ2-1, the full variable domain is NAGVMQNPRHLVRRRGQEARLRCSPMKGHSHVYWYRQLPEEGLKFMVYLQKENIIDESGMPKERFSAEFPKEGPSILRIQQVVRGDSAAYFCASSPRGLSSYNEQFFGPGTRLTVL.

Only a few counts were recorded for this clonotype. The chain has TRBV20-1 and TRBJ2-5; 10 bases line up with TRBD2. CDR1 DFQATT and CDR2 SNEGSKA come from the germline V gene (reference sequence). V gave up 1 base and J gave up 6 bases; unmatched junction bases: 8. The CDR3 runs 15 residues. CDR3 loop: CSARVQRGGLKTQYF. CDR3 bases: TGCAGTGCTAGAGTCCAGCGGGGGGGCCTCAAGACCCAGTACTTC.

This clonotype was picked up a small number of times. The rearrangement uses TRBV18 and TRBJ2-7; unclear D gene. The CDR3 runs 16 residues. V lost 3 bases, J lost 2 bases, and 17 bases lay in between. Germline values: CDR1 KGHSH, CDR2 LQKENI. DNA of the CDR3: TGTGCCAGCTCACCCACCAAGTTCTCGCAAACCTACGAGCAGTACTTC. Translation: CASSPTKFSQTYEQYF.

This rearrangement joins TRBV12-3 or TRBV12-4 to TRBJ2-1; 7 nucleotides match TRBD2. The CDR3 loop spans 15 amino acids. Germline trimming cut 7 bases from V and 0 bases from J; bases unmatched to any gene: 6. This CDR3 is CASNKLAGSYNEQFF. CDR3 coding DNA: TGTGCCAGCAATAAATTAGCGGGCTCCTACAATGAGCAGTTCTTC.

This clonotype was seen a few times. This chain links TRBV18 with TRBJ2-5, with 9 nucleotides matching TRBD2. Germline V gives CDR1 KGHSH, CDR2 LQKENI. V lost 1 base and J lost 1; bases outside the gene matches: 1. The CDR3 loop spans 15 amino acids. CDR3 loop: CASSPRREGQETQYF. CDR3 coding DNA: TGTGCCAGCTCACCACGGCGGGAGGGCCAAGAGACCCAGTACTTC.

This clonotype was picked up many times. The gene calls are TRBV6-5 and TRBJ1-2; D is perhaps TRBD1 (5 bases). Germline values: CDR1 MNHEY, CDR2 SVGAGI. The CDR3 covers 14 residues. The V end lost 5 bases, the J end lost 6 bases, and 16 bases lay between the germline ends. This chain's CDR3 is CASSKSAGRHGYTF. CDR3 bases: TGTGCCAGCAGTAAGTCGGCAGGGAGGCATGGCTACACCTTC.

This clonotype was picked up many times. The rearrangement uses TRBV7-2 and TRBJ1-2; D ambiguous. V dropped 3 bases and J dropped 2 bases, with 16 bases sitting between them. CDR3 length equals 16 residues. Germline loops: CDR1 SGHTA, CDR2 FQGNSA. The CDR3 spells CASSLFGASQNYGYTF. CDR3 nucleotides: TGTGCCAGCAGCTTGTTTGGCGCCAGCCAAAACTATGGCTACACCTTC. The complete variable domain, with remaining parts taken from reference TRBV7-2 and TRBJ1-2, reads GAGVSQSPSNKVTEKGKDVELRCDPISGHTALYWYRQSLGQGLEFLIYFQGNSAPDKSGLPSDRFSAERTGGSVSTLTIQRTQQEDSAVYLCASSLFGASQNYGYTFGSGTRLTVV.

The genes are TRBV7-8 and TRBJ2-7, with D possibly being TRBD1 (6 bases). Germline values: CDR1 SGHVS, CDR2 FQNEAQ. The V gene lost 1 base and the J gene lost 0 bases, with 10 bases spanning the gap. The CDR3 loop spans 15 amino acids. CDR3 sequence reads: CASSLVAGDSYEQYF. The CDR3 nucleotides are TGTGCCAGCAGCTTAGTGGCAGGGGACTCCTACGAGCAGTACTTC.